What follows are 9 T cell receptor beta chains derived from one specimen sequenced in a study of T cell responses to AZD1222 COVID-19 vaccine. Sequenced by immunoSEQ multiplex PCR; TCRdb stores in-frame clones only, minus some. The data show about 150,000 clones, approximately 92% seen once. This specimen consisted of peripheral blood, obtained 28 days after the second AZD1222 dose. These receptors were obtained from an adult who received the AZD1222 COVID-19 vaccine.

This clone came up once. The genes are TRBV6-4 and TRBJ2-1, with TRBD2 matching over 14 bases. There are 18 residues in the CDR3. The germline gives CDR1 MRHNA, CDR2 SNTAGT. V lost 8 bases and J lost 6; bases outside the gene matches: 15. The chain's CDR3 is CASRRRTSGRCIINEQFF. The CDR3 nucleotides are TGTGCCAGCCGTCGAAGGACTAGCGGGAGGTGTATTATCAATGAGCAGTTCTTC.

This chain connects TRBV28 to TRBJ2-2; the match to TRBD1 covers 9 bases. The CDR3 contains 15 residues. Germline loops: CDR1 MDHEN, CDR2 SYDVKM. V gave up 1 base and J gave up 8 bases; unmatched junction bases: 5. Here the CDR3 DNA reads TGTGCCAGCAGTTTATACCGGACAGGGGATGGGGAGCTGTTTTTT. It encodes CASSLYRTGDGELFF.

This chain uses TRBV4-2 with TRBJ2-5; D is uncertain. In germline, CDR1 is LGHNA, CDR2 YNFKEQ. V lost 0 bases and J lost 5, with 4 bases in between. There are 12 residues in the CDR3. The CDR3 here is CASSQDRETQYF. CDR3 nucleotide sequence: TGTGCCAGCAGCCAAGATAGGGAGACCCAGTACTTC.

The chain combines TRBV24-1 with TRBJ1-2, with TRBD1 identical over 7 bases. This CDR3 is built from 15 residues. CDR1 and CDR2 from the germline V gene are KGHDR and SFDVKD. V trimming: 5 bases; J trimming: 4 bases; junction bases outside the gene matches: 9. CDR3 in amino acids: CATSGPGQAVYGYTF. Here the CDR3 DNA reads TGTGCCACCAGTGGCCCTGGACAGGCCGTCTATGGCTACACCTTC.

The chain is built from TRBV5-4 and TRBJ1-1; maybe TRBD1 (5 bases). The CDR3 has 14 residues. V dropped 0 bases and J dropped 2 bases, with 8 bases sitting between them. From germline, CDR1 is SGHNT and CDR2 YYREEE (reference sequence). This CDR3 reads CASSLGTRNTEAFF. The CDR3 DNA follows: TGTGCCAGCAGCTTGGGGACAAGAAACACTGAAGCTTTCTTT.

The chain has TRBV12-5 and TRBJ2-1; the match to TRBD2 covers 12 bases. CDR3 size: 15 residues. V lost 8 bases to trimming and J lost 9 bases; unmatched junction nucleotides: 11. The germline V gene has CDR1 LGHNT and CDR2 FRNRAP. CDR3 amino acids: CASRTSGTMGTEQFF. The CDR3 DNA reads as TGTGCTAGTAGGACTAGCGGGACCATGGGGACTGAGCAGTTCTTC.

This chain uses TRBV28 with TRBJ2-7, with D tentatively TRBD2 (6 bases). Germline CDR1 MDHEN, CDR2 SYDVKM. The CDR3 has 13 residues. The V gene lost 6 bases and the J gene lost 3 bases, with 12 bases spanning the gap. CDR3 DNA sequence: TGTGCCAGCAGGGGGGGACTTTACTACGAGCAGTACTTC. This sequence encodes CASRGGLYYEQYF.

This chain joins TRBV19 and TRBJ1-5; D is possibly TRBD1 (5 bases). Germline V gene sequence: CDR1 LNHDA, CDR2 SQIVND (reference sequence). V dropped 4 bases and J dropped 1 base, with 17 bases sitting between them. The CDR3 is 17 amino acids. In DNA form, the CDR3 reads TGTGCCAGTAGTAACTCCCCCTCAGAGGGGAGCAATCAGCCCCAGCATTTT. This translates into CASSNSPSEGSNQPQHF.

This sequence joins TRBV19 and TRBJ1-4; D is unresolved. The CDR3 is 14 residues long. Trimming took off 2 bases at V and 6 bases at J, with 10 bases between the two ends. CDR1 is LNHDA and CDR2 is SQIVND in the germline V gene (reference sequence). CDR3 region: CASSIYGSDEKLFF. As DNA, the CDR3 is TGTGCCAGTAGTATATATGGAAGCGATGAAAAACTGTTTTTT.